The text below deals with one TCR beta chain. The antigen it binds to is not known. It has no much larger one-base neighbor in the sample; base qualities were not kept. This entry is derived from a study of PD-1 blockade in classical Hodgkin lymphoma (dated by TCRdb to about 2020). At the level of the whole study: The study used TCR beta sequencing and CyTOF to define a peripheral blood immune signature of response to PD-1 blockade in classical Hodgkin lymphoma.

The time point label on this specimen signifies: newly diagnosed, previously untreated cHL patient sample. To serve as a comparison group for the relapsed/refractory trial patients, PBMCs were sequenced from patients with newly diagnosed, previously untreated classical Hodgkin lymphoma. Peripheral blood was collected in 8 mL Vacutainer Cell Preparation Tubes, from which PBMCs were isolated by centrifugation and then cryopreserved. Broader findings and caveats from the paper: Baseline TCR diversity was reported to be lower in newly diagnosed patients than in healthy donors and to be lower still in relapsed/refractory patients. The study was restricted to a single clinical trial cohort, and the causes of repertoire differences, possibly disease activity or prior therapy, were left undefined.

Genomic DNA was isolated using the Qiagen DNeasy kit from unsorted PBMCs as well as from negatively selected CD4+ and CD8+ fractions. Amplification of TCR beta CDR3 regions was done by immunoSEQ multiplex PCR with primers that anneal to V and J segments. Amplification bias was minimized using a synthetic immune receptor repertoire, and residual bias was removed computationally after sequencing. Concerning the study's data processing: Custom Python scripts were used to quantify repertoire diversity as the Shannon entropy index. Unsorted, CD4+ and CD8+ repertoires were analyzed separately, except for combined analyses in which CD4+ and CD8+ sequences were merged in silico. Not all clones reach the TCRdb copy of this immuneACCESS table, which keeps in-frame sequences only. Checked studies attribute under half of the gap to unresolved V genes and leave the rest unexplained. D and trimming were read from the DNA, whereas the V and J calls and clone size are those reported in that table. The sample data list roughly 70,000 clones, and nearly 95% of these were observed just once. The top ten clones comprise 2% to 3% of the sample.

The germline V gene gives CDR1 as SGHTA and CDR2 as FQGTGA. Trimming takes 5 bases from V and 8 bases from J, and the germline ends sit 19 bases apart. The CDR3, from cysteine to phenylalanine, totals 15 residues. This entry keeps only the CDR3 DNA: 45 bases, framed from base 1. The sequence came from a human donor with classical Hodgkin lymphoma. The sequence joins TRBV7-3 to TRBJ2-1; no D gene can be assigned with confidence. Sequenced: peripheral blood mononuclear cells (PBMCs). The CDR3 has the sequence CASSRDGVGVYEQFF. In nucleotides, the sequence is TGTGCCAGCAGCAGGGATGGGGTTGGGGTGTATGAGCAGTTCTTC. The reference TRBV7-3 and TRBJ2-1 proteins fill in what lies around the CDR3, so the full variable domain reads GAGVSQTPSNKVTEKGKYVELRCDPISGHTALYWYRQSLGQGPEFLIYFQGTGAADDSGLPNDRFFAVRPEGSVSTLKIQRTERGDSAVYLCASSRDGVGVYEQFFGPGTRLTVL.